This TCR beta chain was profiled in a study of shared clonotypes between healthy human individuals. Study findings and constraints: Exclusively blood specimens were collected; tissue repertoires likely differ. Non-shared clonotypes had lower generation probabilities than clonotypes shared by all four sorted-subset donors. Read depth was anticipated to influence clonotype sharing among donors.

As defined, naive CD8 cells were CD45RO-negative and positively selected for CCR7, with terminally differentiated effector memory CD45RA+ cells excluded. The CDR3 spans 15 residues. The germline V gene encodes CDR1 SGHTA and CDR2 FQGNSA. Trimming pared 4 bases from V and 3 bases from J, leaving 13 bases between. This clone was seen more than once but under ten times. Its target is not known. The method was immunoSEQ multiplex PCR; TCRdb's version includes in-frame clones alone and lacks a portion of them. The repertoire consists of around 2,100,000 clones, with approximately 94% occurring once and the leading ten covering 1.2%.

The TCR was taken from a man younger than 35 in good health. Input material: naive CD8+ T cells sorted from blood. This rearrangement joins TRBV7-2 to TRBJ1-5; D is undetermined. CDR3 DNA: TGTGCCAGCAGCTCCACCGGACTGTCCAATCAGCCCCAGCATTTT. Its protein product is CASSSTGLSNQPQHF.